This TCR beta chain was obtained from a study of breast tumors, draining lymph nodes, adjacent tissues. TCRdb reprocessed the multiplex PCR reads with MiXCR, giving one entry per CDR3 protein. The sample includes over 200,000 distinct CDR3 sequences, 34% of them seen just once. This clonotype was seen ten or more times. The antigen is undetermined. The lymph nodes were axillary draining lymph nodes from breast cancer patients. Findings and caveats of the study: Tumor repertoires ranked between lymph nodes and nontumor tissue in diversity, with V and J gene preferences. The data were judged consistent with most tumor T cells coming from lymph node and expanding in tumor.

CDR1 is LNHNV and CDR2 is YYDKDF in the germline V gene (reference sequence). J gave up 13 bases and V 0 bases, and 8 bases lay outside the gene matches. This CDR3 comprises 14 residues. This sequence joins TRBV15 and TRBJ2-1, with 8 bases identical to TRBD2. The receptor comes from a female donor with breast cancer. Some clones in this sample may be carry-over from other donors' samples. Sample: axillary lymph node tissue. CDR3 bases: TGTGCCACCAGCAGAGATCCCGGGGGGGCCCCCCAGTTCTTC. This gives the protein CATSRDPGGAPQFF.